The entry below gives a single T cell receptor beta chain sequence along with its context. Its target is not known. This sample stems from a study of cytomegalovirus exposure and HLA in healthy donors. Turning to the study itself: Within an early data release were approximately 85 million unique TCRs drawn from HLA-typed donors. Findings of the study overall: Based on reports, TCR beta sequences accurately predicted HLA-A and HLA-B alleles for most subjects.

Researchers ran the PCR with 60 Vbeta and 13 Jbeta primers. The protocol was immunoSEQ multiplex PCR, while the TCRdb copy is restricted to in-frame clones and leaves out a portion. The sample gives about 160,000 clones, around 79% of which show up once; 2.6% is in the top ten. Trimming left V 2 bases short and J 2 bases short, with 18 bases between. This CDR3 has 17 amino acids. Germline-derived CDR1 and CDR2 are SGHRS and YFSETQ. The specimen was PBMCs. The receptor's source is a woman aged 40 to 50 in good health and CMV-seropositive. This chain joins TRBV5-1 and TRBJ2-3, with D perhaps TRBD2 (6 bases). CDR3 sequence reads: CASSFGAGGLDTDTQYF. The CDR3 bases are TGCGCCAGCAGCTTTGGTGCCGGGGGACTCGACACAGATACGCAGTATTTT.